One sample yielded the 11 T cell receptor beta chains listed below, sequenced in a study of response to subunit inactivated influenza vaccine. TCRdb re-called the RT-PCR reads with MiXCR, one entry per CDR3 protein. Here the sample spans roughly 650,000 distinct CDR3 sequences, 12% to 15% being singletons. The sequencing used PBMCs from blood, collected 14 to 15 days before vaccination. All receptors derive from a man over 45 who received an inactivated influenza vaccine.

This clonotype was observed a handful of times. The CDR3 DNA reads as TGCAGTGCTAGAGACGGGACAGGGGGCTATGGCTACACCTTC. It specifies CSARDGTGGYGYTF. V usage is TRBV20-1 and J usage is TRBJ1-2; 11 bases are a match to TRBD1. The V gene end was trimmed by 0 bases and the J gene end by 4 bases; junction bases not matched to a gene: 1. From germline, CDR1 is DFQATT and CDR2 SNEGSKA (reference sequence). The CDR3 totals 14 residues.

This chain uses TRBV29-1 with TRBJ2-4, with TRBD2 as a possible D gene (5 bases). Trimming took off 2 bases at V and 9 bases at J, with 14 bases between the two ends. The germline V gene encodes CDR1 SQVTM and CDR2 ANQGSEA. This CDR3 spans 13 amino acids. CDR3 DNA: TGCAGCGTTGAAAGAAGGAGCGAGGGCATTCAGTACTTC. Translation: CSVERRSEGIQYF.

In the case of this clonotype: Germline and junction disagree at one end, which may indicate a read error. The chain combines TRBV6-5 with TRBJ1-1, with a tentative D call TRBD1 (5 bases). This CDR3 contains 17 residues. Germline CDR1 and CDR2: MNHEY and SVGAGI. The CDR3: CASSHSAYGGLNTEAFF. In DNA form, the CDR3 reads TGTGCCAGCAGTCACTCAGCTTATGGGGGTCTAAACACTGAAGCTTTCTTT.

The gene calls are TRBV5-1 and TRBJ1-2; D is possibly TRBD1 (6 bases). V shed 4 bases and J shed 4 bases, with 17 bases lying between them. Germline CDR1 SGHRS, CDR2 YFSETQ. The CDR3 extends over 15 amino acids. The DNA for the CDR3 is TGCGCCAGCAGCCCCCAATGGGGGGGCTTCTATGGCTACACCTTC. It is translated as CASSPQWGGFYGYTF.

This sequence joins TRBV7-2 and TRBJ1-3; TRBD1 is a possible D gene (5 bases). V gave up 4 bases and J gave up 2 bases, with 9 bases separating them. Germline V lookup: CDR1 SGHTA, CDR2 FQGNSA. The CDR3 runs to 14 residues. CDR3 DNA: TGTGCCAGCAGCTCCGGGGGTACTGGAAACACCATATATTTT. Translating gives CASSSGGTGNTIYF.

The chain's CDR3 is CASSARPLYNSPLHF. The CDR3, as DNA: TGTGCCAGCAGCGCGCGGCCCCTATATAATTCACCCCTCCACTTT. The chain is built from TRBV5-5 and TRBJ1-6, with D uncertain. Between the trimmed V and J ends, which lost 4 bases and 4 bases, there was a span of 12 bases. There are 15 residues in the CDR3. Germline CDR1 and CDR2: SGHKS and YYEKEE (reference sequence).

There are many counts of this clonotype. The chain recombines TRBV5-1 with TRBJ2-1; D not resolved. Germline CDR1 reads SGHRS; CDR2 reads YFSETQ. The V gene lost 2 bases and the J gene lost 9 bases, with 9 bases spanning the gap. CDR3 size: 12 residues. The CDR3 bases are TGCGCCAGCAGCTTACCGGGTGTTGAGCAGTTCTTC. Translating it yields CASSLPGVEQFF.

This clonotype appeared a single time. This chain joins TRBV3-1 and TRBJ2-3; 11 bases are a match to TRBD2. V lost 0 bases to trimming and J lost 4 bases; unmatched junction nucleotides: 6. In germline, CDR1 is LGHDT, CDR2 YNNKEL (reference sequence). CDR3 size: 17 residues. CDR3 in amino acids: CASSQDRLAGGADTQYF. The CDR3 DNA sequence: TGTGCCAGCAGCCAAGATCGGCTAGCGGGGGGCGCAGATACGCAGTATTTT.

This sequence joins TRBV7-9 and TRBJ2-3; D gene ambiguous. The CDR3 contains 14 residues. Germline V gene sequence: CDR1 SEHNR, CDR2 FQNEAQ (reference sequence). The V end was cut by 0 bases, the J end by 3 bases, with 7 bases between. CDR3 coding DNA: TGTGCCAGCAGCTTAGCAGAAGGAACAGATACGCAGTATTTT. Amino acid sequence: CASSLAEGTDTQYF.

The rearrangement uses TRBV11-1 and TRBJ2-2; D perhaps matches TRBD2 (6 bases). The V end was cut by 5 bases, the J end by 5 bases, with 30 bases between. In germline, CDR1 is SGHAT, CDR2 FQDESV (reference sequence). The CDR3 runs 20 residues. This chain's CDR3 is CASSLGRGNGYAGSTGELFF. CDR3 coding DNA: TGTGCCAGCAGCCTAGGACGGGGAAATGGTTATGCGGGAAGTACCGGGGAGCTGTTTTTT.

This clonotype was seen many times. The CDR3: CASSQGGAWTDTQYF. In DNA, the CDR3 is TGTGCCAGCAGCCAAGGTGGGGCATGGACAGATACGCAGTATTTT. The chain uses TRBV14 and TRBJ2-3; weak D call: TRBD1 (5 bases). The germline gives CDR1 SGHDN, CDR2 FVKESK. Trimming took off 1 base at V and 3 bases at J, with 11 bases between the two ends. The CDR3 extends over 15 amino acids.